This T cell receptor beta chain derives from a study of vaccination effects on CD4 cells after COVID-19. The data were produced by immunoSEQ multiplex PCR, yet TCRdb's version contains in-frame clones alone and is incomplete. The data show around 50,000 clones, with around 74% seen just once and about 5.4% held by the top ten. From germline, CDR1 is LGHDT and CDR2 YNNKEL (reference sequence). The length of the CDR3 is 14 residues. V was shortened by 1 base and J by 4 bases, with 10 bases between the two germline ends. Study-wide results and limits: Marked clonal contraction of both clone types appeared late after vaccination.

Upon completion of around 9 days in culture, CD4+ T cells were isolated. Documented for the person is a PCR-confirmed SARS-CoV-2 infection occurring between March and December 2020. Participants received two doses of either the BNT162b2 or mRNA-1273 vaccine. Turning to this clone: Antigen unknown.

The chain uses TRBV3-1 (or the pseudogene TRBV3-2) and TRBJ1-1, with D hard to call. The sample in question was CD4+ T cells from PBMCs cultured without peptide, obtained after COVID-19 vaccination. This sequence originates from a human donor who had a prior SARS-CoV-2 infection. The CDR3 DNA sequence: TGTGCCAGCAGCCAAGTAGTCCGGGGCACTGAAGCTTTCTTT. Amino acids: CASSQVVRGTEAFF.